These 20 T cell receptor beta chains were all obtained from the same sample, sequenced in a study of shared clonotypes between healthy human individuals. Clones were read by immunoSEQ multiplex PCR, and TCRdb kept only the in-frame ones, dropping some. The sample holds about 580,000 clones; roughly 98% are singletons and the top ten take 0.3%. CD45RO-negative cells were positively selected for CCR7, leaving out terminally differentiated effector memory CD45RA+ cells. Sequenced input: naive CD8+ T cells sorted from blood. These receptor sequences come from a young man in good health.

This chain connects TRBV6-6 to TRBJ2-7; maybe TRBD2 (6 bases). The CDR3 contains 14 residues. Trimming left V 2 bases short and J 5 bases short, with 13 bases between. CDR1 is MNHNY and CDR2 is SVGAGI in the germline V gene (reference sequence). The CDR3 bases are TGTGCCAGCAGTTACGGAGGGTATCAGGACGAGCAGTACTTC. Translation: CASSYGGYQDEQYF.

This clone was seen a single time. The chain joins TRBV29-1 to TRBJ2-1, with 9 bases lining up with TRBD1. V was clipped by 3 bases and J by 13 bases; unmatched bases: 10. The length of the CDR3 is 13 residues. Germline lookup yields CDR1 SQVTM and CDR2 ANQGSEA. The CDR3 loop is CSVEGDRADIQFF. The CDR3, as DNA: TGCAGCGTTGAGGGGGACAGGGCCGACATCCAGTTCTTC.

The genes are TRBV5-1 and TRBJ2-7, with D tentatively TRBD1 (6 bases). This CDR3 contains 14 residues. CDR1 and CDR2 from the germline V gene are SGHRS and YFSETQ. V lost 3 bases and J 2 bases, leaving 12 bases between the germline ends. The CDR3 is CASSWSDSTYEQYF. CDR3 nucleotide sequence: TGCGCCAGCAGCTGGTCGGACAGCACCTACGAGCAGTACTTC.

This clone was detected only once. The chain is built from TRBV4-1 and TRBJ1-2; D is unclear. Looked up from germline, CDR1 is MGHRA and CDR2 is YSYEKL. The CDR3 sequence is 12 residues long. V was trimmed by 7 bases and J by 6 bases, leaving 12 bases between them. In DNA form, the CDR3 reads TGCGCCAGCAAGCAAGGGCCGGATGGCTACACCTTC. Protein product: CASKQGPDGYTF.

This chain joins TRBV15 and TRBJ2-1; TRBD2 matches 8 bases. The V gene's germline CDR1 is LNHNV and CDR2 YYDKDF (reference sequence). V trimming: 4 bases; J trimming: 0 bases; junction bases outside the gene matches: 2. The CDR3 runs 15 residues. The CDR3 DNA is TGTGCCACCAGCAAGCGGGAGAACTCCTACAATGAGCAGTTCTTC. Translation: CATSKRENSYNEQFF.

The V call is TRBV6-5, the J call TRBJ2-7; the match to TRBD1 covers 7 bases. After removal of 5 bases from V and 5 bases from J, the junction contained 3 bases not matched to a gene. The CDR3 covers 12 residues. In germline, CDR1 is MNHEY, CDR2 SVGAGI. In DNA form, the CDR3 reads TGTGCCAGCAGTGCAGACAGGGACGAGCAGTACTTC. It translates to CASSADRDEQYF.

V is TRBV4-1 and J is TRBJ1-1; 10 nucleotides line up with TRBD1. Germline assignment: CDR1 MGHRA and CDR2 YSYEKL. The CDR3 has 19 amino acids. With V trimmed by 0 bases and J by 5 bases, 15 bases remained unmatched. The CDR3, as DNA: TGCGCCAGCAGCCAAGATGAAACTGGGACAGGGGCTGCCGGGACTGAAGCTTTCTTT. Translated, it gives CASSQDETGTGAAGTEAFF.

The chain combines TRBV28 with TRBJ2-2; 9 nucleotides line up with TRBD1. Germline V lookup: CDR1 MDHEN, CDR2 SYDVKM. J gave up 1 base and V 6 bases, and 3 bases lay outside the gene matches. The CDR3 spans 15 residues. The CDR3 sequence is CASRGQGQNTGELFF. The CDR3 nucleotides are TGTGCCAGCAGAGGACAGGGGCAGAACACCGGGGAGCTGTTTTTT.

The chain has TRBV25-1 and TRBJ2-1, with 10 bases lining up with TRBD2. This CDR3 contains 15 residues. Trimming removed 6 bases from V and 8 bases from J; junction bases left unmatched: 10. In germline, CDR1 is MGHDK, CDR2 SYGVNS. The CDR3 here is CASRDEAGGVHEQFF. DNA for the CDR3: TGTGCCAGCAGAGACGAAGCGGGAGGGGTACATGAGCAGTTCTTC. Drawing the rest from reference TRBV25-1 and TRBJ2-1, the complete variable domain is EADIYQTPRYLVIGTGKKITLECSQTMGHDKMYWYQQDPGMELHLIHYSYGVNSTEKGDLSSESTVSRIRTEHFPLTLESARPSHTSQYLCASRDEAGGVHEQFFGPGTRLTVL.

The gene calls are TRBV5-6 and TRBJ2-1, with D possibly being TRBD1 or TRBD2 (6 bases each). The CDR3 runs 16 residues. Germline V gene data show CDR1 as SGHDT and CDR2 as YYEEEE. The ends were cut back, 0 bases at V and 3 bases at J, with 13 bases in the middle. CDR3: CASSLVKGGYYNEQFF. The CDR3 nucleotides read TGTGCCAGCAGCTTGGTTAAGGGGGGCTACTACAATGAGCAGTTCTTC. Together with reference TRBV5-6 and TRBJ2-1, the CDR3 gives the full variable domain: DAGVTQSPTHLIKTRGQQVTLRCSPKSGHDTVSWYQQALGQGPQFIFQYYEEEERQRGNFPDRFSGHQFPNYSSELNVNALLLGDSALYLCASSLVKGGYYNEQFFGPGTRLTVL.

This chain links TRBV19 with TRBJ2-7; D not certain. Germline CDR1 LNHDA, CDR2 SQIVND (reference sequence). V lost 4 bases and J lost 0, with 10 bases in between. The CDR3 has 14 amino acids. CDR3 sequence reads: CASSRAESSYEQYF. The CDR3, as DNA: TGTGCCAGTAGTAGGGCAGAGAGCTCCTACGAGCAGTACTTC.

As for this clone: The junction departs from germline at one end; a sequencing error may be responsible. The chain is built from TRBV11-3 and TRBJ2-7, with D possibly matching TRBD1 (6 bases). This CDR3 comprises 10 residues. Germline CDR1 is SGHNT and CDR2 is YENEEA. The CDR3 nucleotides read TGTGCCAGCAGCTTAGCCCGGGACATTTTC. Its translation is CASSLARDIF.

This clone was seen just once. The gene calls are TRBV7-9 and TRBJ2-3, with TRBD2 matching 8 bases. Germline loops: CDR1 SEHNR, CDR2 FQNEAQ (reference sequence). This CDR3 contains 11 residues. The V segment lost 5 bases and the J segment 14 bases; nucleotides outside the gene matches: 6. CDR3 bases: TGTGCCAGCAGCCCAGGACTAGCCGCGTATTTT. Translation: CASSPGLAAYF.

J is TRBJ1-1 and V is TRBV6-1; 8 bases map to TRBD1. Trimming at V came to 6 bases and at J to 10 bases, leaving 7 bases not matched to a gene. The length of the CDR3 is 12 residues. CDR1 and CDR2 from the germline V gene are MNHNS and SASEGT. CDR3 in DNA: TGTGCCAGCAGCGGACAGGGAGCGAGAGCTTTCTTT. This gives the protein CASSGQGARAFF.

This clone was counted only a few times. V is TRBV18 and J is TRBJ1-2, with 10 bases lining up with TRBD1. Per germline, CDR1 KGHSH and CDR2 LQKENI. V gave up 3 bases and J gave up 6 bases; unmatched junction bases: 4. This CDR3 has 14 amino acids. The CDR3 is CASSPRDRGHGYTF. Here the CDR3 DNA reads TGTGCCAGCTCACCTCGGGACAGGGGTCATGGCTACACCTTC.

A single count supports this clone. The genes are TRBV28 and TRBJ2-3; 9 bases fit TRBD2. This CDR3 spans 17 amino acids. The V gene end was trimmed by 6 bases and the J gene end by 0 bases; junction bases not matched to a gene: 10. Germline CDR1 reads MDHEN; CDR2 reads SYDVKM. CDR3 in amino acids: CASSPFSSGTSTDTQYF. The CDR3, as DNA: TGTGCCAGCAGCCCCTTTTCTAGCGGGACAAGCACAGATACGCAGTATTTT. The variable domain in full, completed from reference TRBV28 and TRBJ2-3, reads DVKVTQSSRYLVKRTGEKVFLECVQDMDHENMFWYRQDPGLGLRLIYFSYDVKMKEKGDIPEGYSVSREKKERFSLILESASTNQTSMYLCASSPFSSGTSTDTQYFGPGTRLTVL.

This clone was recorded only once. This sequence joins TRBV27 and TRBJ2-1; D is perhaps TRBD1 or TRBD2 (5 bases each). CDR1 and CDR2 (germline): MNHEY, SMNVEV (reference sequence). CDR3 length equals 17 residues. The V end was cut by 2 bases, the J end by 1 base, with 15 bases between. The CDR3 sequence: CASSLNPGHASYNEQFF. CDR3 in DNA: TGTGCCAGCAGTTTAAACCCGGGGCACGCGTCCTACAATGAGCAGTTCTTC.

The gene calls are TRBV21-1 and TRBJ2-7; the tabulated D call, TRBD1, remains unverified against the DNA. TRBV21-1 is a listed pseudogene. The CDR3 spans 21 residues. DNA of the CDR3: TGTGCCAGCAGCAAAGAATTGTCGAACCGGACACAAGAAGCCCTTACCTACGAGCAGTACTTC. It specifies CASSKELSNRTQEALTYEQYF.

The chain combines TRBV5-8 with TRBJ1-5; possible D gene TRBD1, 5 bases. V was trimmed by 3 bases and J by 0 bases, leaving 16 bases between them. The CDR3 loop spans 17 amino acids. From germline, CDR1 is SGHTS and CDR2 YDEGEE. As DNA, the CDR3 is TGTGCCAGCAGCTCTGGGGGGAGGCTATCTAGCAATCAGCCCCAGCATTTT. As protein: CASSSGGRLSSNQPQHF. Using reference TRBV5-8 and TRBJ1-5 for the parts outside the CDR3, the full variable domain is EAGVTQSPTHLIKTRGQQATLRCSPISGHTSVYWYQQALGLGLQFLLWYDEGEERNRGNFPPRFSGRQFPNYSSELNVNALELEDSALYLCASSSGGRLSSNQPQHFGDGTRLSIL.

The rearrangement joins TRBV29-1 to TRBJ2-3, with D maybe TRBD1 (6 bases). V was cut by 1 base and J by 2 bases, with 13 bases left in between. The CDR3 length is 15 residues. CDR1 SQVTM and CDR2 ANQGSEA come from the germline V gene. The CDR3: CSVEVVGQNTDTQYF. CDR3 nucleotide sequence: TGCAGCGTTGAAGTCGTGGGACAAAACACAGATACGCAGTATTTT.